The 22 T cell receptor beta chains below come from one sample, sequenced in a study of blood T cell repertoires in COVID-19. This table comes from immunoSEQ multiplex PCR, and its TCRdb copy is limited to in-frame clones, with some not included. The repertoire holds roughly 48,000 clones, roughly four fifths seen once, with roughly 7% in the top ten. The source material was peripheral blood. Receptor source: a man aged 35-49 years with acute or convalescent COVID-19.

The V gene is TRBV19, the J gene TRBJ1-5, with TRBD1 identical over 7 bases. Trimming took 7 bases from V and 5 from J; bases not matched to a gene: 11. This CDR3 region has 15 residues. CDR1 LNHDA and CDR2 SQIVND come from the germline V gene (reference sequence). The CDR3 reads CASKDRKTGHQPQHF. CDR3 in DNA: TGTGCCAGTAAGGACAGGAAAACAGGCCATCAGCCCCAGCATTTT.

The CDR3 loop reads CASSRQQGAEAFF. The CDR3 DNA reads TGTGCCAGCAGTCGTCAACAGGGGGCTGAAGCTTTCTTT. This chain uses TRBV7-2 with TRBJ1-1, with 8 positions matching TRBD1. CDR1 is SGHTA, CDR2 FQGNSA, per germline. The CDR3 totals 13 residues. V shed 6 bases and J 6 bases; nucleotides not matched to a gene: 6.

The CDR3 DNA sequence: TGTGCCAGCTCACCCCGACAGGGCGGGGATACGCAGTATTTT. Its protein is CASSPRQGGDTQYF. V and J are TRBV18 and TRBJ2-3, with 7 bases fitting TRBD1. The CDR3 is 14 amino acids. The V segment lost 3 bases and the J segment 6 bases; nucleotides outside the gene matches: 6. CDR1 and CDR2 (germline): KGHSH, LQKENI.

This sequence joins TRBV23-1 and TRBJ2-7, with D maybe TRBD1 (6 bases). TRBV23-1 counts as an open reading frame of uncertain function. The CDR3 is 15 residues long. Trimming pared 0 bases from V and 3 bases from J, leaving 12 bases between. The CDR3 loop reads CASSQSLNRDYEQYF. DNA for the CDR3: TGCGCCAGCAGTCAATCCCTCAACAGGGACTACGAGCAGTACTTC.

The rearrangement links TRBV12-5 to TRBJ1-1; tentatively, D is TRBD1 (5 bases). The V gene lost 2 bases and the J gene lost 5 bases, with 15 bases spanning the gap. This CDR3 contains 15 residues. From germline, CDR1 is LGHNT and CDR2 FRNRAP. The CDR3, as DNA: TGTGCTAGTGGTTTGTTCCCCGACAGACGAACTGAAGCTTTCTTT. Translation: CASGLFPDRRTEAFF. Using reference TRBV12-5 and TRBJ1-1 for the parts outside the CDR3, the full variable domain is DARVTQTPRHKVTEMGQEVTMRCQPILGHNTVFWYRQTMMQGLELLAYFRNRAPLDDSGMPKDRFSAEMPDATLATLKIQPSEPRDSAVYFCASGLFPDRRTEAFFGQGTRLTVV.

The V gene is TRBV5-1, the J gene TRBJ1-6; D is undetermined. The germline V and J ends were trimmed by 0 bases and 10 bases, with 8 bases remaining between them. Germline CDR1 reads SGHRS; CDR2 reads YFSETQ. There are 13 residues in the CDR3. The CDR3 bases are TGCGCCAGCAGCTTGGGGCGGGAATCACCCCTCCACTTT. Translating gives CASSLGRESPLHF.

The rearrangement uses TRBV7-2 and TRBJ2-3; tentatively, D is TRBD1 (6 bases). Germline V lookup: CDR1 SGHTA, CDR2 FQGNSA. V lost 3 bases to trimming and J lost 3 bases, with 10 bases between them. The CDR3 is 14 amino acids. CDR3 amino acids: CASSFGGLTDTQYF. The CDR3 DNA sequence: TGTGCCAGCAGCTTTGGGGGCTTAACAGATACGCAGTATTTT.

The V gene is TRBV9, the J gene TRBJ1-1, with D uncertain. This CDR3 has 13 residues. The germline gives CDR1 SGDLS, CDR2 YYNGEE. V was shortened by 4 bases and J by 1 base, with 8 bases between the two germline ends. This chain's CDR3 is CASSPYGNTEAFF. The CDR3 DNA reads TGTGCCAGCAGCCCATACGGGAACACTGAAGCTTTCTTT.

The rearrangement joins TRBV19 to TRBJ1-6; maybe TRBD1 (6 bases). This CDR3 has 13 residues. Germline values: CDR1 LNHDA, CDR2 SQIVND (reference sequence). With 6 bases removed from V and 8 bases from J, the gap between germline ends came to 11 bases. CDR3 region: CASRDSRDSPLHF. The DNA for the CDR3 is TGTGCCAGTAGGGACAGCCGGGATTCACCCCTCCACTTT. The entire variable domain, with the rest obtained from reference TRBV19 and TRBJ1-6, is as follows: DGGITQSPKYLFRKEGQNVTLSCEQNLNHDAMYWYRQDPGQGLRLIYYSQIVNDFQKGDIAEGYSVSREKKESFPLTVTSAQKNPTAFYLCASRDSRDSPLHFGNGTRLTVT.

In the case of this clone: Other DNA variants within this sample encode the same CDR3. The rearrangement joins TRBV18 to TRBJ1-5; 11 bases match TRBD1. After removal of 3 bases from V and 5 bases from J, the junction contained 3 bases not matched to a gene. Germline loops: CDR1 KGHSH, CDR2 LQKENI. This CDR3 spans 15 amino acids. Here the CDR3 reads CASSPGTGGHQPQHF. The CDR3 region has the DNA TGTGCCAGCTCACCCGGGACAGGGGGGCATCAGCCCCAGCATTTT.

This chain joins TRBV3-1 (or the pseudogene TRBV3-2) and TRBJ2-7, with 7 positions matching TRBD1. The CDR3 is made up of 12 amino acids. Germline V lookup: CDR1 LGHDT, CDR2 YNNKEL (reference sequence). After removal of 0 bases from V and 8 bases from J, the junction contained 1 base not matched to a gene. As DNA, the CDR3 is TGTGCCAGCAGCCAAGACAGGGGGAAGCAGTACTTC. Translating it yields CASSQDRGKQYF.

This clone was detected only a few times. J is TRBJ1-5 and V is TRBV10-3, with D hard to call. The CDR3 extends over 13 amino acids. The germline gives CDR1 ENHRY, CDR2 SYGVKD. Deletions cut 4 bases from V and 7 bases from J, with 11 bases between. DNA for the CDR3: TGTGCCATCAGTGTGAGCGTTATGCAGCCCCAGCATTTT. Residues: CAISVSVMQPQHF.

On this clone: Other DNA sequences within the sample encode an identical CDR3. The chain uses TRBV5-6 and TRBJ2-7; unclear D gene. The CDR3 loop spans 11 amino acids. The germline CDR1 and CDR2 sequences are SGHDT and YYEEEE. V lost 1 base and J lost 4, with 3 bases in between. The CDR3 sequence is CASSLYYEQYF. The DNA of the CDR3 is TGTGCCAGCAGCTTGTATTACGAGCAGTACTTC.

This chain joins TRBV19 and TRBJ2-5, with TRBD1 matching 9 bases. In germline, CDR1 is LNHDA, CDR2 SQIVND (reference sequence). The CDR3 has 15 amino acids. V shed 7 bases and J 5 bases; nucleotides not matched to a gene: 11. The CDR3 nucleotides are TGTGCCAGTAACCGACAGGGGGTAAGGGGCGAGACCCAGTACTTC. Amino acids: CASNRQGVRGETQYF. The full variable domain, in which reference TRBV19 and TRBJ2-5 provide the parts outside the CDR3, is DGGITQSPKYLFRKEGQNVTLSCEQNLNHDAMYWYRQDPGQGLRLIYYSQIVNDFQKGDIAEGYSVSREKKESFPLTVTSAQKNPTAFYLCASNRQGVRGETQYFGPGTRLLVL.

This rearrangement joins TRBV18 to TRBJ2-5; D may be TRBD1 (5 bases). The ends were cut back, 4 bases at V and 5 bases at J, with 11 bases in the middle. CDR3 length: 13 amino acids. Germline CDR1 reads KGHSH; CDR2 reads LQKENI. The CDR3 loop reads CASSQGQLETQYF. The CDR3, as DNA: TGTGCCAGCTCACAAGGACAACTGGAGACCCAGTACTTC.

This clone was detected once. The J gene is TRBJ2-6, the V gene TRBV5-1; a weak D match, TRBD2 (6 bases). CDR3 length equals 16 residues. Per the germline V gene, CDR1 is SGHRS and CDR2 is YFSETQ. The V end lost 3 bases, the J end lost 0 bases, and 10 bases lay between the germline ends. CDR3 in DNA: TGCGCCAGCAGCTCTCTGGGAGGCTCTGGGGCCAACGTCCTGACTTTC. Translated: CASSSLGGSGANVLTF.

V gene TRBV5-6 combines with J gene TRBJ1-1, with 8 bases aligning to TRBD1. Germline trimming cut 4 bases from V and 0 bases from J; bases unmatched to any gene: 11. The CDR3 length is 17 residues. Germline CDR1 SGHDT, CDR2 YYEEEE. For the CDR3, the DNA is TGTGCCAGCAGCCCAGGTGGACAGGGCCTATTGAACACTGAAGCTTTCTTT. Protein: CASSPGGQGLLNTEAFF.

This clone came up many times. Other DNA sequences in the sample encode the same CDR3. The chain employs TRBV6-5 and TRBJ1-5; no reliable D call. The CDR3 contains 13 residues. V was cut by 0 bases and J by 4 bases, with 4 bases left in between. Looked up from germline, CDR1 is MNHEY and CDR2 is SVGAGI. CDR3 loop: CASSYSRNQPQHF. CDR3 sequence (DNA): TGTGCCAGCAGTTACTCGAGGAATCAGCCCCAGCATTTT.

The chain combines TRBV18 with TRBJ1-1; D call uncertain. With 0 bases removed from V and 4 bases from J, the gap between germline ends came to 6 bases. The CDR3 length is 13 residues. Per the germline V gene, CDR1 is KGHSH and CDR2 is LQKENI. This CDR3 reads CASSPPGSTEAFF. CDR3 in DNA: TGTGCCAGCTCACCACCGGGGAGCACTGAAGCTTTCTTT. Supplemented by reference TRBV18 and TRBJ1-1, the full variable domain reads NAGVMQNPRHLVRRRGQEARLRCSPMKGHSHVYWYRQLPEEGLKFMVYLQKENIIDESGMPKERFSAEFPKEGPSILRIQQVVRGDSAAYFCASSPPGSTEAFFGQGTRLTVV.

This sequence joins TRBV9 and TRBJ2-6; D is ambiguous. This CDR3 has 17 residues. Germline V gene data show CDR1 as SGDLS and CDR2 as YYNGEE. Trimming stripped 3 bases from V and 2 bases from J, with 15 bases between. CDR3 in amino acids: CASSAETLITGANVLTF. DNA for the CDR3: TGTGCCAGCAGCGCAGAGACTTTAATAACTGGGGCCAACGTCCTGACTTTC.

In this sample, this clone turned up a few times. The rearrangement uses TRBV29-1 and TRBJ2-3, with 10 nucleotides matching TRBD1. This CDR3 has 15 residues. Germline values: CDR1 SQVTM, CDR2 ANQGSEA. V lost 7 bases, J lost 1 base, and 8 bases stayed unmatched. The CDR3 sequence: CSAGTGVWGTDTQYF. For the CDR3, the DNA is TGCAGCGCCGGGACAGGGGTTTGGGGCACAGATACGCAGTATTTT.

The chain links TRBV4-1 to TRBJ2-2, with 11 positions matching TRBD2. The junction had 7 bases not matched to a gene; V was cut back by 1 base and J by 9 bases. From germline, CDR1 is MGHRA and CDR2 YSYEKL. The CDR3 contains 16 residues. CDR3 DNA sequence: TGCGCCAGCAGCCAAGGACATAGCGGGGGGGCCAGGGAGCTGTTTTTT. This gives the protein CASSQGHSGGARELFF.